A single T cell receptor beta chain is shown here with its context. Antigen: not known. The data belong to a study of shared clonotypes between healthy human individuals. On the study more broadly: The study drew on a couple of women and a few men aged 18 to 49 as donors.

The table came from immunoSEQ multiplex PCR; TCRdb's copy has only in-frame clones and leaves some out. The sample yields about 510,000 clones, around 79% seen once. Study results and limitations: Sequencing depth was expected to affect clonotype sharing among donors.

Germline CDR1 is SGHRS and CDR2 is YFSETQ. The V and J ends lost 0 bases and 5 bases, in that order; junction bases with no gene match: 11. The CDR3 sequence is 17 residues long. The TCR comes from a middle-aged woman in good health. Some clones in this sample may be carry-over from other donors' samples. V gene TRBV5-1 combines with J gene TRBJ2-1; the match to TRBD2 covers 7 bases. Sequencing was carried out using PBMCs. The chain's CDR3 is CASSLAGFQRGNNEQFF. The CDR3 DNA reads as TGCGCCAGCAGCTTGGCGGGCTTCCAGCGGGGAAACAATGAGCAGTTCTTC.